Below, 5 T cell receptor beta chains from the same sample are listed, as sequenced in a study of blood T cell repertoires in COVID-19. TCRdb keeps only in-frame clones here, not all; method: immunoSEQ multiplex PCR. The sample shows roughly 250,000 clones, 70% to 90% of them seen only once. The sample taken for sequencing was peripheral blood. All receptors come from a man aged 40-50 years with acute or convalescent COVID-19.

This chain's CDR3 is CASSLVGGNNYGYTF. In DNA, the CDR3 is TGTGCCAGCAGCTTAGTGGGCGGGAATAACTATGGCTACACCTTC. The rearrangement uses TRBV7-2 and TRBJ1-2; D not certain. V was trimmed by 1 base and J by 1 base, leaving 10 bases between them. This CDR3 has 15 amino acids. Germline V lookup: CDR1 SGHTA, CDR2 FQGNSA.

This chain uses TRBV7-6 with TRBJ2-3, with D perhaps TRBD1 (6 bases). V was clipped by 0 bases and J by 5 bases, with 15 bases between them. This CDR3 contains 16 residues. Germline values: CDR1 SGHVS, CDR2 FNYEAQ. CDR3 amino acids: CASSLAGRGEGDTQYF. CDR3 in DNA: TGTGCCAGCAGCTTAGCAGGCAGGGGAGAAGGAGATACGCAGTATTTT. Using reference TRBV7-6 and TRBJ2-3 for the parts outside the CDR3, the full variable domain is GAGVSQSPRYKVTKRGQDVALRCDPISGHVSLYWYRQALGQGPEFLTYFNYEAQQDKSGLPNDRFSAERPEGSISTLTIQRTEQRDSAMYRCASSLAGRGEGDTQYFGPGTRLTVL.

This clone was counted only a few times. The rearrangement joins TRBV5-4 to TRBJ2-5, with D possibly matching TRBD2 (5 bases). Germline V gene sequence: CDR1 SGHNT, CDR2 YYREEE (reference sequence). Trimming cost V 0 bases and J 3 bases, with 12 bases left between them. The CDR3 extends over 15 amino acids. The DNA for the CDR3 is TGTGCCAGCAGCTTGGTCTGGGCCGGGGAAGAGACCCAGTACTTC. The encoded protein is CASSLVWAGEETQYF.

The genes are TRBV5-5 and TRBJ1-6; tentatively, D is TRBD1 (5 bases). The CDR3 is 19 residues long. Germline CDR1 SGHKS, CDR2 YYEKEE (reference sequence). Trimming took off 1 base at V and 0 bases at J, with 17 bases between the two ends. This CDR3 reads CASSLIQVSSSSYNSPLHF. The CDR3 DNA sequence: TGTGCCAGCAGCTTGATACAGGTCTCATCGAGCTCCTATAATTCACCCCTCCACTTT.

This sequence joins TRBV2 and TRBJ1-1; perhaps TRBD1 as D (5 bases). CDR1 is SNHLY, CDR2 FYNNEI, per germline. V was trimmed by 1 base and J by 11 bases, leaving 11 bases between them. This CDR3 region has 12 residues. CDR3 residues: CASSEVQGRAFF. The CDR3, as DNA: TGTGCCAGCAGTGAAGTCCAGGGAAGGGCTTTCTTT.